The present TCR beta chain was sequenced within a study of early T cells in non-severe SARS-CoV-2 infection. From germline, CDR1 is MNHEY and CDR2 SVGEGT. With 6 bases removed from V and 1 base from J, the gap between germline ends came to 18 bases. The length of the CDR3 is 16 residues. This clonotype was found a few times. TCRdb ran MiXCR on the 5' RACE reads and lists one entry per CDR3 protein. The table has roughly 25,000 distinct CDR3 sequences, approximately 4% seen once. The chain links TRBV6-2 or TRBV6-3 to TRBJ1-1; TRBD1 might be the D (5 bases). Specimen: whole blood. The receptor's source is an adult who was a healthcare worker with PCR-confirmed SARS-CoV-2 infection or an uninfected control (not recorded which). Here the CDR3 reads CASSTLLREANTEAFF. The CDR3 nucleotides read TGTGCCAGCAGCACGCTTCTCAGGGAAGCGAACACTGAAGCTTTCTTT.